Below are 21 T cell receptor beta chains sequenced from a single sample in a study of blood T cell repertoires in COVID-19. TCRdb's copy holds only in-frame clones and misses some; the assay was immunoSEQ multiplex PCR. The data contain over 130,000 clones, approximately 90% of them singletons. Sample: peripheral blood. The receptor source for this set is a woman older than 75 with acute or convalescent COVID-19.

The genes are TRBV3-1 (or the pseudogene TRBV3-2) and TRBJ1-2; D gene uncertain. The CDR3 extends over 15 amino acids. CDR1 LGHDT and CDR2 YNNKEL come from the germline V gene (reference sequence). Trimming stripped 5 bases from V and 2 bases from J, with 15 bases between. The CDR3 reads CASSSRGLVNYGYTF. CDR3 DNA: TGTGCCAGCAGCAGCCGGGGTTTGGTCAACTATGGCTACACCTTC.

This chain joins TRBV16 and TRBJ1-1; D is uncertain. The CDR3 sequence is 16 residues long. Trimming removed 1 base at V and 2 bases at J, with 14 bases between. CDR1 is KGHSY and CDR2 is FQNENV in the germline V gene. CDR3: CASSQLGSTGNTEAFF. Here the CDR3 DNA reads TGTGCCAGCAGCCAATTAGGTAGTACGGGTAACACTGAAGCTTTCTTT.

This chain joins TRBV6-5 and TRBJ1-2; D possibly corresponds to TRBD1 (6 bases). Germline loops: CDR1 MNHEY, CDR2 SVGAGI. This CDR3 comprises 14 residues. V was pared by 6 bases and J by 2 bases, with 13 bases between. The CDR3 region has the DNA TGTGCCAGCAGCAGACAGGATCGGAACTATGGCTACACCTTC. It is translated as CASSRQDRNYGYTF.

This chain joins TRBV27 and TRBJ1-4; D possibly corresponds to TRBD1 (5 bases). V lost 5 bases, J lost 8 bases, and 15 bases lay in between. The CDR3 loop spans 14 amino acids. The germline CDR1 and CDR2 sequences are MNHEY and SMNVEV (reference sequence). CDR3 coding DNA: TGTGCCAGCAGTACATCTACAGGACGCGAAAAACTGTTTTTT. It translates to CASSTSTGREKLFF.

Written as DNA, the CDR3 is TGTGCCAGCAGCCTAGCGGGGTCCACCGGGGAGCTGTTTTTT. As protein: CASSLAGSTGELFF. The V and J genes are TRBV9 and TRBJ2-2; 9 positions agree with TRBD2. V gave up 4 bases and J gave up 4 bases; unmatched junction bases: 2. Germline V gives CDR1 SGDLS, CDR2 YYNGEE. The CDR3 is made up of 14 amino acids. Drawing the rest from reference TRBV9 and TRBJ2-2, the complete variable domain is DSGVTQTPKHLITATGQRVTLRCSPRSGDLSVYWYQQSLDQGLQFLIQYYNGEERAKGNILERFSAQQFPDLHSELNLSSLELGDSALYFCASSLAGSTGELFFGEGSRLTVL.

The V gene is TRBV6-1, the J gene TRBJ1-1, with D unresolved. CDR3 length: 14 residues. V was shortened by 2 bases and J by 1 base, with 8 bases between the two germline ends. The V gene's germline CDR1 is MNHNS and CDR2 SASEGT. CDR3: CASSEIAGNTEAFF. The CDR3 bases are TGTGCCAGCAGTGAAATCGCAGGGAACACTGAAGCTTTCTTT.

The chain employs TRBV14 and TRBJ2-2; 9 positions agree with TRBD2. V was pared by 4 bases and J by 4 bases, with 13 bases of the junction left unmatched. Germline lookup yields CDR1 SGHDN and CDR2 FVKESK. The CDR3 runs 18 residues. The CDR3 nucleotides read TGTGCCAGCAGCCCAAACTCTCTAGCTAGCGGGGCCACCGGGGAGCTGTTTTTT. This codes for CASSPNSLASGATGELFF.

This clone was recorded a few times. Here the CDR3 DNA reads TGTGCCAGCAGCTCAGGGGGGACATATGGAAACACCATATATTTT. Protein sequence: CASSSGGTYGNTIYF. The chain combines TRBV3-1 (or the pseudogene TRBV3-2) with TRBJ1-3, with 7 nucleotides matching TRBD1. This CDR3 is 15 amino acids long. CDR1 and CDR2 from the germline V gene are LGHDT and YNNKEL (reference sequence). V was pared by 5 bases and J by 3 bases, with 7 bases of the junction left unmatched.

The gene calls are TRBV6-6 and TRBJ1-5; TRBD1 is a possible D gene (6 bases). This CDR3 comprises 16 residues. CDR1 is MNHNY, CDR2 SVGAGI, per germline (reference sequence). Trimming cost V 5 bases and J 4 bases, with 18 bases left between them. CDR3 sequence: CASSGTRGGDNQPQHF. The CDR3 nucleotides read TGTGCCAGCAGTGGAACCAGGGGAGGGGATAATCAGCCCCAGCATTTT.

The CDR3 reads CASSLAVAVATEAFF. CDR3 bases: TGCGCCAGCAGCTTGGCCGTGGCCGTGGCTACTGAAGCTTTCTTT. The chain is built from TRBV5-1 and TRBJ1-1; no reliable D call. Germline CDR1 and CDR2: SGHRS and YFSETQ. Trimming left V 0 bases short and J 5 bases short, with 14 bases between. This CDR3 has 15 amino acids.

The chain combines TRBV30 with TRBJ2-5; 8 positions agree with TRBD1. The ends lost 5 bases at V and 5 bases at J; junction bases unmatched: 7. The CDR3 extends over 13 amino acids. The germline gives CDR1 GTSNPN, CDR2 SVGIG (reference sequence). CDR3 DNA sequence: TGTGCCTGGGGAGCAGGGGGCCGGGAGACCCAGTACTTC. Translating it yields CAWGAGGRETQYF. The full variable domain, in which reference TRBV30 and TRBJ2-5 provide the parts outside the CDR3, is SQTIHQWPATLVQPVGSPLSLECTVEGTSNPNLYWYRQAAGRGLQLLFYSVGIGQISSEVPQNLSASRPQDRQFILSSKKLLLSDSGFYLCAWGAGGRETQYFGPGTRLLVL.

The rearrangement joins TRBV18 to TRBJ1-2, with D possibly matching TRBD1 (5 bases). CDR1 KGHSH and CDR2 LQKENI come from the germline V gene. This CDR3 spans 17 amino acids. The ends were cut back, 3 bases at V and 0 bases at J, with 17 bases in the middle. The CDR3 spells CASSPTVADTPNYGYTF. DNA for the CDR3: TGTGCCAGCTCACCGACGGTGGCGGACACACCTAACTATGGCTACACCTTC. Based on the CDR3 plus reference TRBV18 and TRBJ1-2, the full variable domain is NAGVMQNPRHLVRRRGQEARLRCSPMKGHSHVYWYRQLPEEGLKFMVYLQKENIIDESGMPKERFSAEFPKEGPSILRIQQVVRGDSAAYFCASSPTVADTPNYGYTFGSGTRLTVV.

The chain is built from TRBV6-5 and TRBJ1-1; D might be TRBD1 (5 bases). CDR3 length: 11 amino acids. Trimming left V 8 bases short and J 6 bases short, with 10 bases between. Germline CDR1 MNHEY, CDR2 SVGAGI. DNA for the CDR3: TGTGCCAGCTTCAGGGTTTCTGAAGCTTTCTTT. Its translation: CASFRVSEAFF.

This chain uses TRBV11-2 with TRBJ1-1; D possibly corresponds to TRBD1 (5 bases). Deletions cut 5 bases from V and 4 bases from J, with 17 bases between. Germline V gives CDR1 SGHAT, CDR2 FQNNGV. The CDR3 loop spans 15 amino acids. CDR3 loop: CASSELGRGTTEAFF. CDR3 sequence (DNA): TGTGCCAGCAGCGAACTGGGGAGGGGAACCACTGAAGCTTTCTTT.

V is TRBV7-2 and J is TRBJ1-2; 9 bases align to TRBD1. Germline-derived CDR1 and CDR2 are SGHTA and FQGNSA. This CDR3 contains 13 residues. Trimming removed 5 bases from V and 5 bases from J; junction bases left unmatched: 3. CDR3 sequence (DNA): TGTGCCAGCAGCAAGGGACAGGGTTATGGCTACACCTTC. Its protein is CASSKGQGYGYTF.

This clone turned up a few times. The chain is built from TRBV7-3 and TRBJ2-2; possibly TRBD1 for D (5 bases). CDR3 length: 14 amino acids. Germline V gene lookup returns CDR1 SGHTA and CDR2 FQGTGA. Trimming left V 4 bases short and J 5 bases short, with 11 bases between. For the CDR3, the DNA is TGTGCCAGCAGCTCGCAAGGGGCTACCGGGGAGCTGTTTTTT. Its translation is CASSSQGATGELFF.

J is TRBJ2-5 and V is TRBV25-1; weak D call: TRBD1 (6 bases). The germline gives CDR1 MGHDK, CDR2 SYGVNS. V gave up 4 bases and J gave up 4 bases, with 10 bases separating them. This CDR3 is built from 13 residues. The CDR3 nucleotides are TGTGCCAGCAGTGCGGGACACCGAGAGACCCAGTACTTC. Its translation: CASSAGHRETQYF.

The chain employs TRBV7-2 and TRBJ1-2; possible D gene TRBD1, 5 bases. The CDR3 is made up of 14 amino acids. V lost 1 base to trimming and J lost 5 bases, with 11 bases between them. CDR1 is SGHTA, CDR2 FQGNSA, per germline. The CDR3 here is CASSLGGGRYGYTF. In nucleotides, the CDR3 is TGTGCCAGCAGCTTAGGCGGGGGTCGGTATGGCTACACCTTC.

CDR3 in DNA: TGCGCCAGCAGACGACAGGAGAGCTCCTATAATTCACCCCTCCACTTT. This translates into CASRRQESSYNSPLHF. The gene calls are TRBV5-1 and TRBJ1-6, with D tentatively TRBD1 (6 bases). Deletions cut 5 bases from V and 0 bases from J, with 12 bases between. The CDR3 contains 16 residues. Germline V lookup: CDR1 SGHRS, CDR2 YFSETQ. Based on the CDR3 plus reference TRBV5-1 and TRBJ1-6, the full variable domain is KAGVTQTPRYLIKTRGQQVTLSCSPISGHRSVSWYQQTPGQGLQFLFEYFSETQRNKGNFPGRFSGRQFSNSRSEMNVSTLELGDSALYLCASRRQESSYNSPLHFGNGTRLTVT.

The V call is TRBV6-6, the J call TRBJ1-4; TRBD1 agrees at 10 bases. The length of the CDR3 is 15 residues. The V segment lost 5 bases and the J segment 7 bases; nucleotides outside the gene matches: 7. Germline V gives CDR1 MNHNY, CDR2 SVGAGI (reference sequence). The CDR3 reads CASSRQGAEVEKLFF. The CDR3 DNA sequence: TGTGCCAGCAGTAGACAGGGGGCAGAGGTTGAAAAACTGTTTTTT.

The CDR3 here is CASSLGWGQGGEKLFF. The CDR3 DNA is TGCGCCAGCAGCTTGGGCTGGGGACAGGGTGGTGAAAAACTGTTTTTT. The chain is built from TRBV5-1 and TRBJ1-4; 9 bases map to TRBD1. Unmatched junction bases numbered 7, after V lost 0 bases and J lost 7 bases. This CDR3 spans 16 amino acids. Germline values: CDR1 SGHRS, CDR2 YFSETQ.